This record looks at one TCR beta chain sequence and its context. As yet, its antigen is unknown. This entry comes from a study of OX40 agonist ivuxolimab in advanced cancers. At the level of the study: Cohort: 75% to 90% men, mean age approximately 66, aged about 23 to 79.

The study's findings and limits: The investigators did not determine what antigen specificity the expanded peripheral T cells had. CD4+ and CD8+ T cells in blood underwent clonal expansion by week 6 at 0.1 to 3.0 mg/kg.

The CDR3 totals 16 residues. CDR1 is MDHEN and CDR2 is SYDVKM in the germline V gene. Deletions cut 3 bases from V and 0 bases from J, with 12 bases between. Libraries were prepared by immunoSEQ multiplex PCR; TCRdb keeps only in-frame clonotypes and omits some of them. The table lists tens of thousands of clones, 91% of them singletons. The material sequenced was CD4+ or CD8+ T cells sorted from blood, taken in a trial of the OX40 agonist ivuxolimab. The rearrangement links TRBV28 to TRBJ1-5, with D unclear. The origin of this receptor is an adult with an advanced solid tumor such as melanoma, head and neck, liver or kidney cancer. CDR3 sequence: CASSFLARYSNQPQHF. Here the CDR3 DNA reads TGTGCCAGCAGTTTTCTAGCCCGTTATAGCAATCAGCCCCAGCATTTT.